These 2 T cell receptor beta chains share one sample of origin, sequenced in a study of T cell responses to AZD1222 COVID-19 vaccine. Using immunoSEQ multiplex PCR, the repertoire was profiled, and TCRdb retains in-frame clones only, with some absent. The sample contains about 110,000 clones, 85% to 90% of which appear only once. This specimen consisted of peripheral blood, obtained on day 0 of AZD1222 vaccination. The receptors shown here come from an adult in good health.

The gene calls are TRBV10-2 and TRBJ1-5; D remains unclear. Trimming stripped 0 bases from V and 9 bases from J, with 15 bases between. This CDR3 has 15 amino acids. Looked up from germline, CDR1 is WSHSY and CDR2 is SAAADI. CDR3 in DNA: TGCGCCAGCAGTGAGTCGGGCCCGGGTTCCGGGCCCCAGCATTTT. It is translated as CASSESGPGSGPQHF.

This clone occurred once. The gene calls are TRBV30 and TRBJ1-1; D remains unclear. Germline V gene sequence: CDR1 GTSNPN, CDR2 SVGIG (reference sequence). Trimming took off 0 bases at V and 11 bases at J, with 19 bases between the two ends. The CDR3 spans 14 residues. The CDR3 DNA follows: TGTGCCTGGAGTGTAGTCGGCGCGGCATCACGGGCTTTCTTT. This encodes CAWSVVGAASRAFF.